The 19 T cell receptor beta chains presented below share a single source sample, sequenced in a study of blood T cell repertoires in COVID-19. TCRdb's table, derived via immunoSEQ multiplex PCR, lists solely in-frame clones and lacks some. This sample has 470,000 or so clones; roughly 87% occur once, and the top ten carry almost 2%. The source material was PBMCs or T cells enriched from blood (not recorded which). The receptors here all came from a woman aged 18-29 years with acute COVID-19.

The chain recombines TRBV12-3 or TRBV12-4 with TRBJ2-2; no firm D call. V lost 2 bases and J 8 bases, leaving 9 bases between the germline ends. This CDR3 comprises 13 residues. The chain's CDR3 is CASSLIARGELFF. For the CDR3, the DNA is TGTGCCAGCAGTTTAATTGCGCGGGGGGAGCTGTTTTTT.

The chain links TRBV2 to TRBJ1-4; TRBD1 matches at 9 bases. Germline values: CDR1 SNHLY, CDR2 FYNNEI. The CDR3 covers 16 residues. The ends lost 3 bases at V and 1 base at J; junction bases unmatched: 3. In nucleotides, the CDR3 is TGTGCCAGCAGTGAGGGACAGGGAAGAACTAATGAAAAACTGTTTTTT. This gives the protein CASSEGQGRTNEKLFF. Using reference TRBV2 and TRBJ1-4 for the parts outside the CDR3, the full variable domain is EPEVTQTPSHQVTQMGQEVILRCVPISNHLYFYWYRQILGQKVEFLVSFYNNEISEKSEIFDDQFSVERPDGSNFTLKIRSTKLEDSAMYFCASSEGQGRTNEKLFFGSGTQLSVL.

In its sample, this clone was seen a few times. The chain recombines TRBV4-1 with TRBJ2-1; the match to TRBD2 covers 9 bases. This CDR3 is 14 amino acids long. Trimming took 4 bases from V and 9 from J; bases not matched to a gene: 7. CDR1 is MGHRA, CDR2 YSYEKL, per germline. CDR3 coding DNA: TGCGCCAGCAGCCTGGAGCGGGAGGTCGTTGAGCAGTTCTTC. Its protein is CASSLEREVVEQFF.

The rearrangement links TRBV3-1 (or the pseudogene TRBV3-2) to TRBJ2-3; 7 nucleotides line up with TRBD2. Germline CDR1 LGHDT, CDR2 YNNKEL (reference sequence). CDR3 length: 15 residues. J gave up 2 bases and V 8 bases, and 10 bases lay outside the gene matches. The CDR3 nucleotides read TGTGCCAGCTCTTTGGCGGGAGACCTCACAGATACGCAGTATTTT. It is translated as CASSLAGDLTDTQYF.

The chain recombines TRBV9 with TRBJ1-2, with 8 positions matching TRBD1. The CDR3 covers 15 residues. V trimming: 4 bases; J trimming: 3 bases; junction bases outside the gene matches: 8. Germline CDR1 SGDLS, CDR2 YYNGEE. CDR3 nucleotide sequence: TGTGCCAGCAGCCAATTGGACAGGGACTACTATGGCTACACCTTC. Translated: CASSQLDRDYYGYTF.

There are many counts of this clone. The chain has TRBV11-1 and TRBJ1-5; unclear D gene. The CDR3 is 13 residues long. Per the germline V gene, CDR1 is SGHAT and CDR2 is FQDESV (reference sequence). V lost 1 base, J lost 6 bases, and 7 bases lay in between. The CDR3 DNA reads as TGTGCCAGCAGCTTAGGCGTCGGTCAGCCCCAGCATTTT. It specifies CASSLGVGQPQHF. The full variable domain, rest sourced from reference TRBV11-1 and TRBJ1-5, is EAEVAQSPRYKITEKSQAVAFWCDPISGHATLYWYRQILGQGPELLVQFQDESVVDDSQLPKDRFSAERLKGVDSTLKIQPAELGDSAMYLCASSLGVGQPQHFGDGTRLSIL.

The V gene is TRBV7-2, the J gene TRBJ1-4; 7 nucleotides match TRBD1. After removal of 5 bases from V and 10 bases from J, the junction contained 13 bases not matched to a gene. This CDR3 contains 15 residues. Per the germline V gene, CDR1 is SGHTA and CDR2 is FQGNSA. The CDR3 DNA follows: TGTGCCAGCAGCGGGGAAGGGACAGAAGGAAGAAAACTGTTTTTT. Its translation is CASSGEGTEGRKLFF.

V is TRBV13 and J is TRBJ1-2, with D unresolved. The V gene's germline CDR1 is PRHDT and CDR2 FYEKMQ (reference sequence). The CDR3 is 12 residues long. Deletions cut 5 bases from V and 8 bases from J, with 12 bases between. The CDR3 protein is CASSPRRGGYTF. The CDR3 DNA reads TGTGCCAGCAGCCCTCGCCGAGGAGGCTACACCTTC.

The chain has TRBV5-5 and TRBJ1-1, with a tentative D call TRBD1 (6 bases). Germline CDR1 reads SGHKS; CDR2 reads YYEKEE (reference sequence). The CDR3 runs 16 residues. The V end was cut by 4 bases, the J end by 2 bases, with 18 bases between. CDR3 DNA sequence: TGTGCCAGCAGCCACCAGGGGTCGAGGATAAACACTGAAGCTTTCTTT. The encoded protein is CASSHQGSRINTEAFF.

This chain uses TRBV6-2 or TRBV6-3 with TRBJ2-7, with TRBD1 as a possible D gene (6 bases). This CDR3 spans 13 amino acids. The germline V gene has CDR1 MNHEY and CDR2 SVGEGT. Trimming cost V 0 bases and J 7 bases, with 10 bases left between them. The CDR3, as DNA: TGTGCCAGCAGTTACTCCTGGGGGCGGGAGCAGTACTTC. This sequence encodes CASSYSWGREQYF.

This clone was picked up many times. This chain uses TRBV9 with TRBJ1-1; a weak D match, TRBD1 (6 bases). The V gene lost 0 bases and the J gene lost 4 bases, with 16 bases spanning the gap. The CDR3 runs to 16 residues. Germline-derived CDR1 and CDR2 are SGDLS and YYNGEE. The DNA for the CDR3 is TGTGCCAGCAGCGTAGTTGACAGGACATTGGGCACTGAAGCTTTCTTT. Protein product: CASSVVDRTLGTEAFF.

A remark on this clone: Other DNA sequences in the sample encode the same CDR3. The genes are TRBV19 and TRBJ1-2; 10 bases map to TRBD1. Germline V gives CDR1 LNHDA, CDR2 SQIVND (reference sequence). The CDR3 runs to 14 residues. The ends lost 3 bases at V and 4 bases at J; junction bases unmatched: 2. CDR3 bases: TGTGCCAGTAGTATTGGGACAGGGGCCTATGGCTACACCTTC. This gives the protein CASSIGTGAYGYTF.

The chain is built from TRBV18 and TRBJ2-7; 9 positions match TRBD2. V lost 3 bases to trimming and J lost 0 bases; unmatched junction nucleotides: 3. The V gene's germline CDR1 is KGHSH and CDR2 LQKENI. The CDR3 is made up of 15 amino acids. CDR3 sequence (DNA): TGTGCCAGCTCACCTGAGCGGGGGGTCTCCTACGAGCAGTACTTC. It translates to CASSPERGVSYEQYF.

Note on this clone: The same CDR3 can be traced to other DNA sequences in this sample. The gene calls are TRBV15 and TRBJ1-3; 10 bases fit TRBD1. Germline V lookup: CDR1 LNHNV, CDR2 YYDKDF (reference sequence). The CDR3 contains 14 residues. The J segment lost 8 bases and the V segment lost 5 bases, leaving 6 bases of the junction unmatched. CDR3 coding DNA: TGTGCCACCAGCGGCCGGACAGGGGGAGACACCATATATTTT. The encoded protein is CATSGRTGGDTIYF.

The rearrangement uses TRBV27 and TRBJ2-5; weak D call: TRBD1 (5 bases). The V gene's germline CDR1 is MNHEY and CDR2 SMNVEV (reference sequence). Trimming pared 6 bases from V and 2 bases from J, leaving 10 bases between. This CDR3 is 13 amino acids long. The CDR3 DNA reads as TGTGCCAGCAGATCAGGGTTTCAAGAGACCCAGTACTTC. It translates to CASRSGFQETQYF.

CDR3 nucleotides: TGTGCCAGCAGCGGGACTAGCGGGCGGGGGGAGACCCAGTACTTC. Translation: CASSGTSGRGETQYF. This sequence joins TRBV19 and TRBJ2-5, with 12 nucleotides matching TRBD2. Per the germline V gene, CDR1 is LNHDA and CDR2 is SQIVND (reference sequence). The CDR3 contains 15 residues. With 9 bases clipped from V and 5 bases from J, the junction kept 10 bases outside the gene matches.

The chain recombines TRBV9 with TRBJ1-4, with a tentative D call TRBD1 (6 bases). V lost 1 base and J 2 bases, leaving 15 bases between the germline ends. The CDR3 consists of 17 residues. Germline V gives CDR1 SGDLS, CDR2 YYNGEE. In DNA form, the CDR3 reads TGTGCCAGCAGCGTACGGGGGGGCGCGGGGACTAATGAAAAACTGTTTTTT. As protein: CASSVRGGAGTNEKLFF.

The V call is TRBV2, the J call TRBJ1-6; possible D gene TRBD1, 6 bases. This CDR3 is 14 amino acids long. Trimming took off 5 bases at V and 8 bases at J, with 13 bases between the two ends. Germline lookup yields CDR1 SNHLY and CDR2 FYNNEI. CDR3 loop: CASSTWDTDSPLHF. The CDR3 DNA reads TGTGCCAGCAGTACCTGGGACACCGATTCACCCCTCCACTTT.

The chain links TRBV4-1 to TRBJ2-5; TRBD1 is a possible D gene (5 bases). The CDR3 has 14 amino acids. Trimming stripped 3 bases from V and 5 bases from J, with 13 bases between. The germline V gene has CDR1 MGHRA and CDR2 YSYEKL. Here the CDR3 DNA reads TGCGCCAGCAGCCATCCATGGCAGGGCGAGACCCAGTACTTC. It is translated as CASSHPWQGETQYF.